This T cell receptor beta chain was sequenced in a study of blood T cells in healthy people across ages. General observations from the study: Fewer expanded clones and more diversity marked long-lived versus aged donors.

This CDR3 is built from 17 residues. V was trimmed by 2 bases and J by 3 bases, leaving 16 bases between them. Per germline, CDR1 KGHSH and CDR2 LQKENI. This clonotype was picked up one time. Antigen: not known. It was with a sample-barcoded 5' primer and a J-beta primer mix that a second PCR of roughly 7 to 12 cycles was run. Each cDNA molecule was tagged by a template-switch adaptor with 12 random nucleotides. TCRdb called the 5' RACE reads again in MiXCR, with one record for every CDR3 protein. The table lists about a million distinct CDR3 sequences, 35% to 45% of them singletons, with around 14% in the top ten.

The rearrangement links TRBV18 to TRBJ1-4, with D perhaps TRBD1 (5 bases). The sequence derives from a man aged 18 to 29 in good health. The sequenced sample consisted of blood. Here the CDR3 reads CASSPSTAPGANEKLFF. In DNA form, the CDR3 reads TGTGCCAGCTCACCATCTACTGCGCCGGGGGCTAATGAAAAACTGTTTTTT. Filled out from reference TRBV18 and TRBJ1-4, the complete variable domain reads NAGVMQNPRHLVRRRGQEARLRCSPMKGHSHVYWYRQLPEEGLKFMVYLQKENIIDESGMPKERFSAEFPKEGPSILRIQQVVRGDSAAYFCASSPSTAPGANEKLFFGSGTQLSVL.